This is a list of T cell receptor beta chains from one sample in a study of CD8+CD57+ T cells in acquired aplastic anemia. In TCRdb, the reads were re-called with MiXCR into one record per CDR3 protein. The table shows 250,000 to 350,000 distinct CDR3 sequences, with around three fifths occurring only once. The sample taken for sequencing was sorted CD4+, CD8+, or CD8+CD57+ T cells (not recorded which) from PBMCs. These receptors were obtained from a human donor with severe aplastic anemia or a healthy control (not recorded which). CDR3s include the opening cysteine and the closing phenylalanine or tryptophan. Each record gives: clone size, J gene, V gene, D gene, CDR3 DNA, CDR3 protein. D genes are given only for firm matches. Expanded clones get a size class; other rows say once, few or many, or leave the size out.

clone_size: few; j_call: TRBJ1-6; v_call: TRBV9; d_call: TRBD1; cdr3_nt: TGTGCCAGCAGCGATGGGACAGGGGGTTATAATTCACCCCTCCACTTT; cdr3_aa: CASSDGTGGYNSPLHF
clone_size: once; j_call: TRBJ2-3; v_call: TRBV7-9; d_call: -; cdr3_nt: TGTGCCAGCAGCTTAGACGGGAATACGCAGTATTTT; cdr3_aa: CASSLDGNTQYF
clone_size: many; j_call: TRBJ1-2; v_call: TRBV7-9; d_call: -; cdr3_nt: TGTGCCAGCAGCCGGGAGGCACTTGCCTATGGCTACACCTTC; cdr3_aa: CASSREALAYGYTF
clone_size: many; j_call: TRBJ2-3; v_call: TRBV7-8; d_call: -; cdr3_nt: TGTGCCAGCAGCTTCCGAGATTCGGGGGATACGCAGTATTTT; cdr3_aa: CASSFRDSGDTQYF
clone_size: -; j_call: TRBJ2-5; v_call: TRBV2; d_call: -; cdr3_nt: TGTGCCAGCAGTTTGGGGGAGCGAGGGACCCAGTACTTC; cdr3_aa: CASSLGERGTQYF
clone_size: -; j_call: TRBJ2-7; v_call: TRBV7-9; d_call: -; cdr3_nt: TGTGCCAGCAGCTTCGCAGCCGGGACCCGTTACGAGCAGTACTTC; cdr3_aa: CASSFAAGTRYEQYF
clone_size: -; j_call: TRBJ2-3; v_call: TRBV12-3/TRBV12-4; d_call: -; cdr3_nt: TGTGCCAGCAGTTGGCGGGATACGCAGTATTTT; cdr3_aa: CASSWRDTQYF
clone_size: -; j_call: TRBJ2-1; v_call: TRBV20-1; d_call: TRBD1; cdr3_nt: TGCAGTCCCAGAAGGACAGGGGGCCAAAATGAGCAGTTCTTC; cdr3_aa: CSPRRTGGQNEQFF
clone_size: many; j_call: TRBJ1-2; v_call: TRBV19; d_call: -; cdr3_nt: TGTGCCAGTAGTATAAGTTCGGGCAGGACTAACTATGGCTACACCTTC; cdr3_aa: CASSISSGRTNYGYTF
clone_size: many; j_call: TRBJ2-1; v_call: TRBV4-3; d_call: -; cdr3_nt: TGCGCCAGCAGCCAAGTGACCCGCGGGGAGCAGTTCTTC; cdr3_aa: CASSQVTRGEQFF
clone_size: -; j_call: TRBJ2-2; v_call: TRBV7-2; d_call: TRBD1; cdr3_nt: TGTGCCAGCAGCTTTCCAGCAGGGGGGAACACCGGGGAGCTGTTTTTT; cdr3_aa: CASSFPAGGNTGELFF
clone_size: -; j_call: TRBJ2-5; v_call: TRBV19; d_call: -; cdr3_nt: TGTGCCAGTAGTATGGGCGTTGCGGAGACCCAGTACTTC; cdr3_aa: CASSMGVAETQYF
clone_size: -; j_call: TRBJ2-5; v_call: TRBV20-1; d_call: -; cdr3_nt: TGCAGTGCTAACGACCCCCCACAAGAGACCCAGTACTTC; cdr3_aa: CSANDPPQETQYF
clone_size: -; j_call: TRBJ2-1; v_call: TRBV30; d_call: TRBD2; cdr3_nt: TGTGCCTGGAGTTCTGGACTAGCGAGGGCTCAGTTCTTC; cdr3_aa: CAWSSGLARAQFF
clone_size: many; j_call: TRBJ2-5; v_call: TRBV5-1; d_call: -; cdr3_nt: TGCGCCAGCAGCGGGGCAGACCAAGAGACCCAGTACTTC; cdr3_aa: CASSGADQETQYF
clone_size: few; j_call: TRBJ2-7; v_call: TRBV13; d_call: -; cdr3_nt: TGTGCCAGCAGCGCGAGTGGGTCCTACGAGCAGTACTTC; cdr3_aa: CASSASGSYEQYF
clone_size: few; j_call: TRBJ1-6; v_call: TRBV29-1; d_call: TRBD1; cdr3_nt: TGCAGCGCACGGGACAGCACCGATAATTCACCCCTCCACTTT; cdr3_aa: CSARDSTDNSPLHF
clone_size: -; j_call: TRBJ2-7; v_call: TRBV2; d_call: -; cdr3_nt: TGTGCCAGCAGTGAAGCATTGCCAACCTCCTACGAGCAGTACTTC; cdr3_aa: CASSEALPTSYEQYF
clone_size: -; j_call: TRBJ1-2; v_call: TRBV2; d_call: -; cdr3_nt: TGTGCCAGCAGACTCACCCATGGCTACACCTTC; cdr3_aa: CASRLTHGYTF
clone_size: -; j_call: TRBJ2-1; v_call: TRBV19; d_call: TRBD1; cdr3_nt: TGTGCCAGTAGCCGACAGGGGCCCAACTATGAGCAGTTCTTC; cdr3_aa: CASSRQGPNYEQFF
clone_size: -; j_call: TRBJ2-3; v_call: TRBV7-2; d_call: -; cdr3_nt: TGTGCCAGCAGCCCCACGCGTGGGGGACCCAATGAGCAGTATTTT; cdr3_aa: CASSPTRGGPNEQYF
clone_size: -; j_call: TRBJ1-2; v_call: TRBV5-1; d_call: TRBD1; cdr3_nt: TGCGCCAGCAGCTACTTAACAGGGGCAGACGGCTACACCTTC; cdr3_aa: CASSYLTGADGYTF
clone_size: -; j_call: TRBJ2-7; v_call: TRBV7-2; d_call: TRBD2; cdr3_nt: TGTGCCAGCAGCGATCCGGGACTAGCGGCTGAGCAGTACTTC; cdr3_aa: CASSDPGLAAEQYF
clone_size: -; j_call: TRBJ2-1; v_call: TRBV20-1; d_call: TRBD2; cdr3_nt: TGCAGTGCCCCTCCATTGCTAGCGGCCTACAATGAGCAGTTCTTC; cdr3_aa: CSAPPLLAAYNEQFF
clone_size: -; j_call: TRBJ2-1; v_call: TRBV7-8; d_call: TRBD2; cdr3_nt: TGTGCCAGCAGTGCCCTAGCGGAAACCTCCTACAATGAGCAGTTCTTC; cdr3_aa: CASSALAETSYNEQFF
clone_size: -; j_call: TRBJ2-1; v_call: TRBV7-3; d_call: TRBD2; cdr3_nt: TGTGCCAGCAGTCTCAGCGGGAGGGCCAACAATGAGCAGTTCTTC; cdr3_aa: CASSLSGRANNEQFF